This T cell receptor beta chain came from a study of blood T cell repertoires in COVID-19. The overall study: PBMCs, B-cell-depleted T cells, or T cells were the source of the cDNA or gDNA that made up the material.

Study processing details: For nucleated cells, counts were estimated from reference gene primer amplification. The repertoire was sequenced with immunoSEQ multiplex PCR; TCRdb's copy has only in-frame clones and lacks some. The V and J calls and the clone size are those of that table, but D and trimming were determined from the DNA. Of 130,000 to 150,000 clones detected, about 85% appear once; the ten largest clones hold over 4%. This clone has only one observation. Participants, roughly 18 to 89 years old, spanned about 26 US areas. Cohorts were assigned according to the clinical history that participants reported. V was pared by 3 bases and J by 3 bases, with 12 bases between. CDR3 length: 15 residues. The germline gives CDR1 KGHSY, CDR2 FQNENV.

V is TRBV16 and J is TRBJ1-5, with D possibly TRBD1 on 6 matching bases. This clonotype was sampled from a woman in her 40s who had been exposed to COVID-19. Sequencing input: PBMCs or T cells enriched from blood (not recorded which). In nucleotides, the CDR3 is TGTGCCAGCAGCCACCTGGACAGCATCAATCAGCCCCAGCATTTT. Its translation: CASSHLDSINQPQHF.